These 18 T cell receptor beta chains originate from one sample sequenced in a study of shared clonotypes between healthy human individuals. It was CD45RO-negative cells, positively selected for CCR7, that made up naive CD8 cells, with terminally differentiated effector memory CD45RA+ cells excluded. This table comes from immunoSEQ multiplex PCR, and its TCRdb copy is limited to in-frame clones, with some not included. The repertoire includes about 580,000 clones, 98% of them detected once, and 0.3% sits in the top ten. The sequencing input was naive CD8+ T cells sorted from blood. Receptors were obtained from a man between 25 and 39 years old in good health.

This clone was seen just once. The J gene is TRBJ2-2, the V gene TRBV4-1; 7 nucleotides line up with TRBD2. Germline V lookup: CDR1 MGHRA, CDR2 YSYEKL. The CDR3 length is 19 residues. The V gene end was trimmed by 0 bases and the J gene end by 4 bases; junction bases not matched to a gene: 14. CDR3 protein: CASSQEGVGREYGTGELFF. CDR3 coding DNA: TGCGCCAGCAGCCAAGAGGGGGTTGGGAGGGAGTACGGCACCGGGGAGCTGTTTTTT.

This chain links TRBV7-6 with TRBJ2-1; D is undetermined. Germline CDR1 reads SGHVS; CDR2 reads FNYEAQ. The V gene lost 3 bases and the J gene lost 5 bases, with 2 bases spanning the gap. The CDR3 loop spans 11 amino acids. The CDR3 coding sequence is TGTGCCAGCAGCTTTAACAATGAGCAGTTCTTC. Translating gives CASSFNNEQFF.

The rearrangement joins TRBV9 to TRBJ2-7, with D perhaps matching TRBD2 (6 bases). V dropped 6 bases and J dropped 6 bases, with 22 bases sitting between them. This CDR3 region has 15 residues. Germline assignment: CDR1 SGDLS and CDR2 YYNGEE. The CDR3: CASTPLERGLGEQYF. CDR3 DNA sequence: TGTGCCAGCACCCCCCTAGAAAGGGGACTCGGCGAGCAGTACTTC.

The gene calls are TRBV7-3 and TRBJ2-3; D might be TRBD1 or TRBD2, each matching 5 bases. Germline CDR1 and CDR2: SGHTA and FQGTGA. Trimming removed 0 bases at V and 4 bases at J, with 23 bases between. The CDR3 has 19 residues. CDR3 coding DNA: TGTGCCAGCAGCTTAACGTTTTCGGAGCGCGCCGGGGACGCAGATACGCAGTATTTT. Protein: CASSLTFSERAGDADTQYF.

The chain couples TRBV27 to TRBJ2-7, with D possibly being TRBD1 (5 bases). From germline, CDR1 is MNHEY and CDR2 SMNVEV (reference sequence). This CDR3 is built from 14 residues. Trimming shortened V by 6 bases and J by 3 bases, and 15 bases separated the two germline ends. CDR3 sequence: CASSLGRTHYEQYF. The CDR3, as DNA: TGTGCCAGCAGCCTGGGGCGGACCCACTACGAGCAGTACTTC.

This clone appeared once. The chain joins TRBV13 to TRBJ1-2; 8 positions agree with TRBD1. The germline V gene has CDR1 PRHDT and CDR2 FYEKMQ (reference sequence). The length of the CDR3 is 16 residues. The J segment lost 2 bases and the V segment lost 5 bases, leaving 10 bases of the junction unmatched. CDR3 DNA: TGTGCCAGCAGCCCGGTCGGGGCAGGGGGCAACTATGGCTACACCTTC. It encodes CASSPVGAGGNYGYTF.

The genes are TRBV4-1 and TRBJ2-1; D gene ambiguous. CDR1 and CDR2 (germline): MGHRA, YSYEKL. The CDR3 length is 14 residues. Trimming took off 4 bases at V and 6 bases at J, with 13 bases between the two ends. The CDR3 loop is CASSPESPLNEQFF. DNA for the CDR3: TGCGCCAGCAGCCCGGAGTCCCCCCTCAATGAGCAGTTCTTC.

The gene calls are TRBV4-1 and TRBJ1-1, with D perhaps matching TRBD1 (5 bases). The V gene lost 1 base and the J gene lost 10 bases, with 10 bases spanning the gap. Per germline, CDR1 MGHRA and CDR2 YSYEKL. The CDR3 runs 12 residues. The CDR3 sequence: CASSQVEGVAFF. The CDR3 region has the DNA TGCGCCAGCAGCCAAGTTGAAGGGGTAGCTTTCTTT.

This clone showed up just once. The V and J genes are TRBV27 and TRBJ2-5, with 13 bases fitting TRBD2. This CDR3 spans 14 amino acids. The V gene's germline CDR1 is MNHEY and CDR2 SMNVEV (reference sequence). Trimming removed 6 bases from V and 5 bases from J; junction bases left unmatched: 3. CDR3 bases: TGTGCCAGCAGACTAGCGGGAGGGCGGGAGACCCAGTACTTC. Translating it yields CASRLAGGRETQYF.

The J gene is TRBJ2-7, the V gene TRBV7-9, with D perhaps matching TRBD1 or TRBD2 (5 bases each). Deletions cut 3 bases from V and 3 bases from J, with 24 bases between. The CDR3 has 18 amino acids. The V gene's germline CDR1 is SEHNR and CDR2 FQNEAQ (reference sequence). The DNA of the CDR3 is TGTGCCAGCAGCTTTGGAAGTGAAGCGAAGGGACGGAACTACGAGCAGTACTTC. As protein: CASSFGSEAKGRNYEQYF. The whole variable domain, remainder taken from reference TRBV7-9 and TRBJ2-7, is DTGVSQNPRHKITKRGQNVTFRCDPISEHNRLYWYRQTLGQGPEFLTYFQNEAQLEKSRLLSDRFSAERPKGSFSTLEIQRTEQGDSAMYLCASSFGSEAKGRNYEQYFGPGTRLTVT.

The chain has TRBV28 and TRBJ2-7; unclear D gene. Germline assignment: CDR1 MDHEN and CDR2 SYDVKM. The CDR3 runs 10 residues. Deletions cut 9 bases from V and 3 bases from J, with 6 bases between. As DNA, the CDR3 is TGTGCCAGGGCTGGCTACGAGCAGTACTTC. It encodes CARAGYEQYF.

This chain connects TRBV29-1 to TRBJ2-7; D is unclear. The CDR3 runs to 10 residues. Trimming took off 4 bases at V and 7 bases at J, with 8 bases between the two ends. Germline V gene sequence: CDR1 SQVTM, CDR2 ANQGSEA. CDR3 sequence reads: CSVGLGEQYF. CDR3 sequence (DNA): TGCAGCGTTGGCCTTGGTGAGCAGTACTTC.

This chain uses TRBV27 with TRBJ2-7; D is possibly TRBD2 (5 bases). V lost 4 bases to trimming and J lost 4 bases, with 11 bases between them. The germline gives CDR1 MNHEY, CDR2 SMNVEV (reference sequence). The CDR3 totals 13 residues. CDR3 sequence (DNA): TGTGCCAGCAGTTACAAAGAGGGATACGAGCAGTACTTC. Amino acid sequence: CASSYKEGYEQYF.

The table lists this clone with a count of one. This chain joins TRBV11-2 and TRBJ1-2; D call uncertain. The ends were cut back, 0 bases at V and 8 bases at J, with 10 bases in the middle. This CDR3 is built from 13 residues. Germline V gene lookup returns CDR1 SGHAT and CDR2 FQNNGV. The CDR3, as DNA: TGTGCCAGCAGCTTAGATCCGGGCCGGGGCTACACCTTC. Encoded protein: CASSLDPGRGYTF.

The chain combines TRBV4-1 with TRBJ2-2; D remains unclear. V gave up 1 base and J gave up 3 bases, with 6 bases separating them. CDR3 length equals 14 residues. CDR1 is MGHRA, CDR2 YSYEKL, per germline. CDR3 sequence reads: CASSQAQYTGELFF. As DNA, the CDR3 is TGCGCCAGCAGCCAAGCCCAGTACACCGGGGAGCTGTTTTTT.

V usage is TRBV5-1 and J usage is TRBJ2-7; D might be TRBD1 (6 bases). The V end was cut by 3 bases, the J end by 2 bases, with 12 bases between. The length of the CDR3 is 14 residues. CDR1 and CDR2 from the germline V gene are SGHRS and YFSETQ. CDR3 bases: TGCGCCAGCAGCTCGGCAGGGGCCCCCTACGAGCAGTACTTC. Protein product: CASSSAGAPYEQYF.

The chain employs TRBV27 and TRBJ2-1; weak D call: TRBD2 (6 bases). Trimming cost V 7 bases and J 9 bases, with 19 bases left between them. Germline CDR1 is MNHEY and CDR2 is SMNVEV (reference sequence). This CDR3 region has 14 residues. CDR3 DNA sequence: TGTGCCAGCACCGAATACGGACTACACGGTGAGCAGTTCTTC. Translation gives CASTEYGLHGEQFF.

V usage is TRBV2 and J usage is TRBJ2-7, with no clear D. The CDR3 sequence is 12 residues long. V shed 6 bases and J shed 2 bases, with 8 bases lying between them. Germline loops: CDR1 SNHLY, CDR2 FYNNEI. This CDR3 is CASSDRAYEQYF. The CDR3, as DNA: TGTGCCAGCAGCGATAGAGCCTACGAGCAGTACTTC. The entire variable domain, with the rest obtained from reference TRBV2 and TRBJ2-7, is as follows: EPEVTQTPSHQVTQMGQEVILRCVPISNHLYFYWYRQILGQKVEFLVSFYNNEISEKSEIFDDQFSVERPDGSNFTLKIRSTKLEDSAMYFCASSDRAYEQYFGPGTRLTVT.